This T cell receptor beta chain appears in the sequencing data of a study of cytomegalovirus exposure and HLA in healthy donors. About the research overall: From donors who were HLA-typed, an early data release held 80 million to 95 million unique TCRs.

The primer mix had 60 Vbeta and 13 Jbeta primers. Only in-frame clones appear in the TCRdb table, and some are missing; sequencing was by immunoSEQ multiplex PCR. The sample carries 150,000 or so clones, around 79% recorded once. This CDR3 contains 14 residues. The V segment lost 3 bases and the J segment 8 bases; nucleotides outside the gene matches: 7. The germline gives CDR1 GTSNPN, CDR2 SVGIG (reference sequence). The sequenced sample consisted of PBMCs. The chain links TRBV30 to TRBJ1-6, with TRBD1 matching over 7 bases. The clonotype was recovered from a man aged 30-40 years in good health and CMV-seropositive. The CDR3 DNA sequence: TGTGCCTGGAGAAAAGACAGGGTGGATTCACCCCTCCACTTT. Amino acid sequence: CAWRKDRVDSPLHF.